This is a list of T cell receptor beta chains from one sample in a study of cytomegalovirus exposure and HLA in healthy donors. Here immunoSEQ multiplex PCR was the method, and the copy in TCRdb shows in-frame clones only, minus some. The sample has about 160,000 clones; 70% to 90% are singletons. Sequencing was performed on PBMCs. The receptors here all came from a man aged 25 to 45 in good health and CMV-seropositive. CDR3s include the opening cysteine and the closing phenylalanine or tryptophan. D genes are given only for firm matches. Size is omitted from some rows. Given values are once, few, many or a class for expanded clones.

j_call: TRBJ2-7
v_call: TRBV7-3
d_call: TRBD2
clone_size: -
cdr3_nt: TGTGCCAGCAGCTTAGGGCCGGGGGGAACCTACGAGCAGTACTTC
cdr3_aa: CASSLGPGGTYEQYF

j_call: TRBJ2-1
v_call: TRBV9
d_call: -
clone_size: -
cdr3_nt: TGTGCCAGCAGCGTCTGGGGCAGGGGGGACAATGAGCAGTTCTTC
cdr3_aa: CASSVWGRGDNEQFF

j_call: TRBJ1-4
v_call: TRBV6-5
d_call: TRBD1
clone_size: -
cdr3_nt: TGTGCCAGCAGTTGGAGACAGGGGGCAATTGAAAAACTGTTTTTT
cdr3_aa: CASSWRQGAIEKLFF

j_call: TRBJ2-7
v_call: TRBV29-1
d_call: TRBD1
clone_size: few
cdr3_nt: TGCAGCGTGGATACGGACAGGGAGTACGAGCAGTACTTC
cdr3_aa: CSVDTDREYEQYF

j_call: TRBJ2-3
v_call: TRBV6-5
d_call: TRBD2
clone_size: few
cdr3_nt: TGTGCCAGCAGTTCCCCCAGCGGGGGAAGACCAGATACGCAGTATTTT
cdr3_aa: CASSSPSGGRPDTQYF

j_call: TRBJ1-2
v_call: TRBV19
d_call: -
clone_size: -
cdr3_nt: TGTGCCAGTAGTATTGTCGAGGCAGGGGATAACTATGGCTACACCTTC
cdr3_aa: CASSIVEAGDNYGYTF

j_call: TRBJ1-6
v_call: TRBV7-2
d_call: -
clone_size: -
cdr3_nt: TGTGCCAGCAGCTTAGCAAAGGTGGGGAGGCCACCCCTCCACTTT
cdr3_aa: CASSLAKVGRPPLHF

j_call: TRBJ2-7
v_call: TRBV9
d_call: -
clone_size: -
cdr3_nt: TGTGCCAGCAGCCCCCGCGGGGTGGGGGGAGTCTACGAGCAGTACTTC
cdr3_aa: CASSPRGVGGVYEQYF

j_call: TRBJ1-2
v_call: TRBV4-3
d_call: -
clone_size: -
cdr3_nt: TGCGCCAGCAGCCAAGGGGGGGTTACTCCCTATGGCTACACCTTC
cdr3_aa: CASSQGGVTPYGYTF

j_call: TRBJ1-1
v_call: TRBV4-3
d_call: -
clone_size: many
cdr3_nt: TGCGCCAGCAGCCAAGATCTTTCGGCAGGGTTATCTGAAGCTTTCTTT
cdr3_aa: CASSQDLSAGLSEAFF

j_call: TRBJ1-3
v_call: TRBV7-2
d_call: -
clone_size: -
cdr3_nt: TGTGCCAGCAGCTTAGTACAGGGAAGCTCTGGAAACACCATATATTTT
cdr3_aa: CASSLVQGSSGNTIYF

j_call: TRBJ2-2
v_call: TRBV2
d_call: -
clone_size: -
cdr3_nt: TGTGCCAGCAGTGAAGCCCGGGGAACCGGGGAGCTGTTTTTT
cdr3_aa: CASSEARGTGELFF

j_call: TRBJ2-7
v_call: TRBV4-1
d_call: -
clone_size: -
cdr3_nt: TGCGCCAGCAGCCAATGGGCAGGGGCCTACGAGCAGTACTTC
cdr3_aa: CASSQWAGAYEQYF

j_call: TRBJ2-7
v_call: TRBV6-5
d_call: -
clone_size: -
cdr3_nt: TGTGCCAGCAGTTCAGCCTACGAGCAGTACTTC
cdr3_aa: CASSSAYEQYF

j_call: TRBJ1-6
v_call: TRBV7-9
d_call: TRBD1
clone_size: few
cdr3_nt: TGTGCCAGCAGCACCGACAGGGACTATAATTCACCCCTCCACTTT
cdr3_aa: CASSTDRDYNSPLHF

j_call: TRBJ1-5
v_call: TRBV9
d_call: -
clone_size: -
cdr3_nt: TGTGCCAGAAGGGGGGGGCGAACCGATCAGCCCCAGCATTTT
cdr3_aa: CARRGGRTDQPQHF

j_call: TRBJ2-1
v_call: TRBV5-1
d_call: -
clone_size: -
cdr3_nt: TGCGCCAGCAGCTTGGTCGGGGGGCCTGAGTCTGAGCAGTTCTTC
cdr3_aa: CASSLVGGPESEQFF

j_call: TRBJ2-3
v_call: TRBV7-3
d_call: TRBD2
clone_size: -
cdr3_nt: TGTGCCAGCAGCTCATCTAGCGGGGGGGGGACAGATACGCAGTATTTT
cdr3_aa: CASSSSSGGGTDTQYF

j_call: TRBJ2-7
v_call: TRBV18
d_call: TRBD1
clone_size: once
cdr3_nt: TGTGCCAGCTCAGCCGGACAGGGGACCTACGAGCAGTACTTC
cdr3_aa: CASSAGQGTYEQYF

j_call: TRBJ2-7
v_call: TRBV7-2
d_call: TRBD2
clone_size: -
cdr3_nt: TGTGCCAGCAGCTTACGGGGGAGACTAGCGGGGAGCTCCTACGAGCAGTACTTC
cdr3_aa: CASSLRGRLAGSSYEQYF

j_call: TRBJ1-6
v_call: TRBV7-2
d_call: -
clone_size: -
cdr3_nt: TGTGCCAGCAGCTTAGTCGGCAGGGCTAATTCACCCCTCCACTTT
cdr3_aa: CASSLVGRANSPLHF

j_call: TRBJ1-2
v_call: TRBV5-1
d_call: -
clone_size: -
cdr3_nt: TGCGCCAGCAGCTTGGTGCAGGATTATGGCTACACCTTC
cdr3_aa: CASSLVQDYGYTF

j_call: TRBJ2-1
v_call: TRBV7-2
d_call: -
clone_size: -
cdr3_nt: TGTGCCAGCAGCACCTACGGGAATGAGCAGTTCTTC
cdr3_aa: CASSTYGNEQFF

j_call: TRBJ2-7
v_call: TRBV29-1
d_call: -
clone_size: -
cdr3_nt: TGCAGCGTTGAATTCGGGTACGACGAGCAGTACTTC
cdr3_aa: CSVEFGYDEQYF

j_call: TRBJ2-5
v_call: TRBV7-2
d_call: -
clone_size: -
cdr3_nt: TGTGCCAGCAGCCCGACAAGGGGTTCAGGGTCAGAGACCCAGTACTTC
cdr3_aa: CASSPTRGSGSETQYF

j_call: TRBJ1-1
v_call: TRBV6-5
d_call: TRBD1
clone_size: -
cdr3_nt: TGTGCCAGCAGTTTAACAGGGGATTTTGAAGCTTTCTTT
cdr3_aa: CASSLTGDFEAFF

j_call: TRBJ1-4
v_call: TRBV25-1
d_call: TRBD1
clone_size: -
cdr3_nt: TGTGCCAGCAGTGAATACGGGACAGGGTGGGCTAATGAAAAACTGTTTTTT
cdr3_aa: CASSEYGTGWANEKLFF

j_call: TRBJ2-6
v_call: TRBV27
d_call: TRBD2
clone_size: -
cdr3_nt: TGTGCCAGCAGCCCGTGGGGGGGCTCTGGGGCCAACGTCCTGACTTTC
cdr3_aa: CASSPWGGSGANVLTF

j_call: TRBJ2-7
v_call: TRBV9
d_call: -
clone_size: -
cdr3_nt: TGTGCCAGCAGCTCGGGACTGGACGCCCCCTACGAGCAGTACTTC
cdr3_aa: CASSSGLDAPYEQYF

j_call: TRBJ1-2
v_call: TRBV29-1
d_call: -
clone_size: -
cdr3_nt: TGCAGCGTTGCTGGCCCGGGGGGCTATGGCTACACCTTC
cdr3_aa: CSVAGPGGYGYTF

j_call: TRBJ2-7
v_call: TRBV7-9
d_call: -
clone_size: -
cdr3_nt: TGTGCCAGCAGCCCTCGTTCAGCGGGCGGTTCCTACGAGCAGTACTTC
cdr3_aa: CASSPRSAGGSYEQYF

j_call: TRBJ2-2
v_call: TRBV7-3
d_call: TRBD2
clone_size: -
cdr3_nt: TGTGCCAGCAGCTTCTCTAGCGGGGGGGCTCCGGGGGAGCTGTTTTTT
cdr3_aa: CASSFSSGGAPGELFF

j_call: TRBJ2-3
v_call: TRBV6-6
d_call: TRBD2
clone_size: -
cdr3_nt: TGTGCCAGCAGACAACTAGCGGGGGGTACAGATACGCAGTATTTT
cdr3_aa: CASRQLAGGTDTQYF

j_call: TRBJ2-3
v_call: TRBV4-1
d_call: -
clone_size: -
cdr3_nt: TGCGCCAGCAGCCAGGCGAGACTGGTCACAGATACGCAGTATTTT
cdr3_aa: CASSQARLVTDTQYF

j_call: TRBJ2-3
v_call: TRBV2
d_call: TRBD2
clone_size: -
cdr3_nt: TGTGCCAGCAGGGCCTGGACTAGCGGGGCGTCAGATACGCAGTATTTT
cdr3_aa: CASRAWTSGASDTQYF